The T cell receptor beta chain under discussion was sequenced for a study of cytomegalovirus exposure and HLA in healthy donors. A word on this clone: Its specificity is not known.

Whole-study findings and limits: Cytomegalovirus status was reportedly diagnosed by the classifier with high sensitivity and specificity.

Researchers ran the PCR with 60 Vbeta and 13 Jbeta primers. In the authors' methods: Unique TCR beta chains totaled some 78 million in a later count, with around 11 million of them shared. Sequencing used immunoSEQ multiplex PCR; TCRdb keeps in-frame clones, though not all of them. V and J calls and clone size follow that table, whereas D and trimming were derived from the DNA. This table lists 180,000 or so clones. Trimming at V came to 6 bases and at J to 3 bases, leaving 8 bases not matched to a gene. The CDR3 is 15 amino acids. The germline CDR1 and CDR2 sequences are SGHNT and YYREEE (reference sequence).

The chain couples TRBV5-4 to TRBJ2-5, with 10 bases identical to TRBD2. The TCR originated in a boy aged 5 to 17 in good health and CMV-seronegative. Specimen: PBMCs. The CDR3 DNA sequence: TGTGCCAGCACCCCTCGAGGACTAGCGGAAGAGACCCAGTACTTC. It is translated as CASTPRGLAEETQYF.